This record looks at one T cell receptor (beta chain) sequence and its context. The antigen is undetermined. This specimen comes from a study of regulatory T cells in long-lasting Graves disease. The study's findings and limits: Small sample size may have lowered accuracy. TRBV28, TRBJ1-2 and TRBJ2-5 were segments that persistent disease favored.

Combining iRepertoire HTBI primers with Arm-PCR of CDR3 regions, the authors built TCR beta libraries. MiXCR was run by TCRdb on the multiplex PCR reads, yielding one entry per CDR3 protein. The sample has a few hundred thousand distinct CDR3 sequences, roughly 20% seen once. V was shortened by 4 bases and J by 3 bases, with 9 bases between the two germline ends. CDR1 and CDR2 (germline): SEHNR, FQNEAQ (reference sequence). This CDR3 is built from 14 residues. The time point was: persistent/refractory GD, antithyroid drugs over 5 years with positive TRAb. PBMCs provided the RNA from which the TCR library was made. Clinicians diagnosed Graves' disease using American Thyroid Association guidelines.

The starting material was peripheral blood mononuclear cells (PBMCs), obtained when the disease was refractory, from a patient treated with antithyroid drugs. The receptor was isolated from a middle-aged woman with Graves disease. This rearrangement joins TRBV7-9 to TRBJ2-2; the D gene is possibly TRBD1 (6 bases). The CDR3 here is CASSSDSDTGELFF. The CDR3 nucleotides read TGTGCCAGCAGCTCGGACAGTGACACCGGGGAGCTGTTTTTT.